What follows are 24 T cell receptor beta chains derived from one specimen sequenced in a study of spatial heterogeneity in lung cancer. Study-wide findings and caveats: Higher tumor mutation counts went along with higher counts of expanded intratumoral alpha and beta TCRs.

Time point meaning: sample taken at primary tumor resection. TCRdb reanalysed the 5' RACE reads using MiXCR and keeps one entry per CDR3 protein. Of about 18,000 distinct CDR3 sequences in the sample, around 6% were seen once. Their antigen targets remain unknown. Sequencing used lung tumor tissue, obtained at surgery. These receptors came from a female donor with early-stage non-small cell lung cancer.

Concerning this clonotype: A much larger clone lies one base from this, so it may be a read error. The chain combines TRBV21-1 with TRBJ2-1; TRBD1, as called in the table, went unchecked against the DNA. TRBV21-1 is shown as a pseudogene. This CDR3 comprises 17 residues. The CDR3 DNA reads as TGTGCCAGCAGCAGAGGAAGGGGACAGAGCTCCTACAATGAGCAGTTCTTC. As protein: CASSRGRGQSSYNEQFF.

The chain is built from TRBV5-1 and TRBJ2-5; weak D call: TRBD2 (5 bases). Germline-derived CDR1 and CDR2 are SGHRS and YFSETQ. V was shortened by 3 bases and J by 2 bases, with 11 bases between the two germline ends. The CDR3 is 14 amino acids. CDR3: CASSSAGKQETQYF. For the CDR3, the DNA is TGCGCCAGCAGCTCCGCGGGCAAACAAGAGACCCAGTACTTC.

This clonotype was counted many times. The CDR3 loop reads CASSLDRQIHYGYTF. CDR3 in DNA: TGTGCCAGCAGCTTAGATCGGCAGATTCACTATGGCTACACCTTC. The chain combines TRBV7-2 with TRBJ1-2; no firm D call. V lost 1 base, J lost 3 bases, and 12 bases lay in between. CDR1 and CDR2 from the germline V gene are SGHTA and FQGNSA. This CDR3 comprises 15 residues.

The V gene is TRBV29-1, the J gene TRBJ2-2; no firm D call. Germline CDR1 is SQVTM and CDR2 is ANQGSEA. The CDR3 consists of 12 residues. The germline V and J ends were trimmed by 3 bases and 6 bases, with 8 bases remaining between them. CDR3 residues: CSVDTGAGELFF. The CDR3 region has the DNA TGCAGCGTTGACACCGGCGCCGGGGAGCTGTTTTTT.

This clonotype turned up a few times. Relative to the germline gene, one junction end is altered; a read error may explain this. V and J are TRBV19 and TRBJ2-7, with TRBD1 matching over 10 bases. The germline V gene encodes CDR1 LNHDA and CDR2 SQIVND (reference sequence). This CDR3 spans 17 amino acids. The CDR3 coding sequence is TGTGCCAGTAGCATAGGGCCACCGGGACAGGGGCCCTACGAGCAGTACTTC. It encodes CASSIGPPGQGPYEQYF.

This clonotype was seen ten or more times. The V call is TRBV20-1, the J call TRBJ2-7, with D possibly matching TRBD1 (6 bases). This CDR3 is built from 14 residues. CDR1 and CDR2 from the germline V gene are DFQATT and SNEGSKA (reference sequence). V lost 0 bases and J lost 1, with 10 bases in between. For the CDR3, the DNA is TGCAGTGCTAGAGATTACAGGGTTTCCTACGAGCAGTACTTC. The encoded protein is CSARDYRVSYEQYF.

This clonotype was detected many times. J is TRBJ2-7 and V is TRBV5-1, with TRBD2 matching over 10 bases. CDR1 is SGHRS and CDR2 is YFSETQ in the germline V gene. The CDR3 loop spans 13 amino acids. The junction had 2 bases not matched to a gene; V was cut back by 4 bases and J by 4 bases. CDR3 sequence reads: CASSASGRYEQYF. DNA of the CDR3: TGCGCCAGCAGCGCTAGCGGGAGATACGAGCAGTACTTC.

This clonotype was seen ten or more times. The chain is built from TRBV5-1 and TRBJ2-4; D tentatively fits TRBD1 or TRBD2 (5 bases each). V shed 3 bases and J shed 0 bases, with 10 bases lying between them. Germline CDR1 reads SGHRS; CDR2 reads YFSETQ. The CDR3 sequence is 15 residues long. The CDR3, as DNA: TGCGCCAGCAGCTGGGGGAGTCTAGCCAAAAACATTCAGTACTTC. Translation: CASSWGSLAKNIQYF. The full variable domain, in which reference TRBV5-1 and TRBJ2-4 provide the parts outside the CDR3, is KAGVTQTPRYLIKTRGQQVTLSCSPISGHRSVSWYQQTPGQGLQFLFEYFSETQRNKGNFPGRFSGRQFSNSRSEMNVSTLELGDSALYLCASSWGSLAKNIQYFGAGTRLSVL.

The table lists this clonotype with many counts. V is TRBV10-3 and J is TRBJ2-7, with D maybe TRBD2 (5 bases). The CDR3 spans 12 residues. Trimming shortened V by 4 bases and J by 2 bases, and 6 bases separated the two germline ends. Looked up from germline, CDR1 is ENHRY and CDR2 is SYGVKD. CDR3 in amino acids: CAISVSAYEQYF. CDR3 bases: TGTGCCATCAGTGTTAGCGCCTACGAGCAGTACTTC.

In its sample, this clonotype ranks as medium-sized. V is TRBV12-3 or TRBV12-4 and J is TRBJ1-3; D is ambiguous. V was cut by 5 bases and J by 0 bases, with 8 bases left in between. The CDR3 runs to 14 residues. The CDR3 is CASSRFGSGNTIYF. CDR3 sequence (DNA): TGTGCCAGCAGTCGTTTCGGCTCTGGAAACACCATATATTTT.

This clonotype was counted ten times or more. The chain has TRBV12-3 or TRBV12-4 and TRBJ2-1; 8 nucleotides match TRBD2. Trimming took 3 bases from V and 0 from J; bases not matched to a gene: 1. The length of the CDR3 is 15 residues. In nucleotides, the CDR3 is TGTGCCAGCAGTTTCGGGAGGGCCTCCTACAATGAGCAGTTCTTC. Translating gives CASSFGRASYNEQFF.

At least ten counts were recorded for this clonotype. The chain has TRBV4-1 and TRBJ1-1, with D unclear. Germline assignment: CDR1 MGHRA and CDR2 YSYEKL. This CDR3 has 15 amino acids. V was cut by 6 bases and J by 1 base, with 15 bases left in between. Here the CDR3 DNA reads TGCGCCAGCAGGAGATTGAGCGGAGGGAACACTGAAGCTTTCTTT. Translating gives CASRRLSGGNTEAFF.

This clonotype occurred many times. The V call is TRBV6-2 or TRBV6-3, the J call TRBJ2-7; D is unresolved. V lost 4 bases to trimming and J lost 4 bases, with 8 bases between them. The CDR3 consists of 12 residues. Germline CDR1 MNHEY, CDR2 SVGEGT. The CDR3 loop is CASSSPLYEQYF. The CDR3 DNA reads as TGTGCCAGCAGTTCACCCTTATACGAGCAGTACTTC.

This clonotype has at least ten counts. This chain joins TRBV6-2 or TRBV6-3 and TRBJ1-4, with D possibly being TRBD1 (5 bases). The germline CDR1 and CDR2 sequences are MNHEY and SVGEGT. V was shortened by 6 bases and J by 10 bases, with 24 bases between the two germline ends. The CDR3 loop spans 16 amino acids. In DNA form, the CDR3 reads TGTGCCAGCAGCCAGAATCCGACAGCCTGGTCGGGAAAACTGTTTTTT. The encoded protein is CASSQNPTAWSGKLFF.

This clonotype is termed medium-sized. The chain combines TRBV28 with TRBJ1-6; no clear D gene. The V gene lost 5 bases and the J gene lost 8 bases, with 13 bases spanning the gap. The CDR3 runs 14 residues. Germline loops: CDR1 MDHEN, CDR2 SYDVKM. The CDR3 region has the DNA TGTGCCAGCAGTCTCCGACGGACTGATTCACCCCTCCACTTT. It translates to CASSLRRTDSPLHF.

This clonotype was seen a few times. The chain uses TRBV7-2 and TRBJ1-1; 9 bases map to TRBD1. The germline V gene encodes CDR1 SGHTA and CDR2 FQGNSA. J was trimmed by 7 bases and V by 4 bases; bases with no gene match: 4. The CDR3 extends over 13 amino acids. The CDR3 is CASSSQGAGEAFF. The CDR3 coding sequence is TGTGCCAGCAGCTCACAGGGGGCCGGTGAAGCTTTCTTT. Filled out from reference TRBV7-2 and TRBJ1-1, the complete variable domain reads GAGVSQSPSNKVTEKGKDVELRCDPISGHTALYWYRQSLGQGLEFLIYFQGNSAPDKSGLPSDRFSAERTGGSVSTLTIQRTQQEDSAVYLCASSSQGAGEAFFGQGTRLTVV.

This clonotype was recorded at least ten times. This chain joins TRBV29-1 and TRBJ2-7, with 7 nucleotides matching TRBD1. Germline CDR1 SQVTM, CDR2 ANQGSEA. Trimming removed 6 bases from V and 4 bases from J; junction bases left unmatched: 9. The CDR3 contains 13 residues. CDR3 amino acids: CSVRGQSSYEQYF. The CDR3 coding sequence is TGCAGCGTCCGGGGACAGTCTTCGTACGAGCAGTACTTC.

This clonotype occurred many times. This rearrangement joins TRBV2 to TRBJ2-7, with 9 bases lining up with TRBD1. Germline values: CDR1 SNHLY, CDR2 FYNNEI. The V gene end was trimmed by 11 bases and the J gene end by 2 bases; junction bases not matched to a gene: 10. The CDR3 loop spans 14 amino acids. CDR3 amino acids: CALKGTGSTYEQYF. CDR3 coding DNA: TGTGCCCTAAAAGGGACAGGGTCTACCTACGAGCAGTACTTC.

This clonotype was seen repeatedly, ten times or more. J is TRBJ2-1 and V is TRBV12-3 or TRBV12-4; D gene uncertain. Trimming shortened V by 5 bases and J by 6 bases, and 11 bases separated the two germline ends. This CDR3 region has 13 residues. The chain's CDR3 is CASSPMISNEQFF. The CDR3 DNA follows: TGTGCCAGCAGTCCAATGATATCCAATGAGCAGTTCTTC.

This clonotype was detected many times. V is TRBV11-2 and J is TRBJ2-1; perhaps D is TRBD1 or TRBD2 (6 bases each). This CDR3 is 17 amino acids long. The germline V and J ends were trimmed by 5 bases and 7 bases, with 24 bases remaining between them. Germline-derived CDR1 and CDR2 are SGHAT and FQNNGV. The CDR3 sequence: CASSPGLGGQGGNEQFF. The DNA of the CDR3 is TGTGCCAGCAGCCCGGGGTTGGGGGGACAAGGAGGTAATGAGCAGTTCTTC.

This clonotype was detected many times. The V and J genes are TRBV9 and TRBJ2-5; D could derive from TRBD1 or TRBD2 (5 bases each). Between the trimmed V and J ends, which lost 0 bases and 4 bases, there was a span of 13 bases. Germline CDR1 and CDR2: SGDLS and YYNGEE. The CDR3 length is 15 residues. The CDR3 coding sequence is TGTGCCAGCAGCGTAGCTCCCGTGGGACGAGAGACCCAGTACTTC. Amino acid sequence: CASSVAPVGRETQYF.

This clonotype was counted ten times or more. The chain couples TRBV9 to TRBJ1-1, with D uncertain. The germline CDR1 and CDR2 sequences are SGDLS and YYNGEE. The CDR3 is made up of 15 amino acids. V shed 3 bases and J shed 0 bases, with 12 bases lying between them. The CDR3: CASSANPNMNTEAFF. DNA for the CDR3: TGTGCCAGCAGCGCGAACCCTAACATGAACACTGAAGCTTTCTTT. Supplemented by reference TRBV9 and TRBJ1-1, the full variable domain reads DSGVTQTPKHLITATGQRVTLRCSPRSGDLSVYWYQQSLDQGLQFLIQYYNGEERAKGNILERFSAQQFPDLHSELNLSSLELGDSALYFCASSANPNMNTEAFFGQGTRLTVV.

This clonotype is categorized as medium-sized. The chain carries TRBV5-6 and TRBJ1-2; the D gene is possibly TRBD1 (5 bases). Germline loops: CDR1 SGHDT, CDR2 YYEEEE. The CDR3 spans 13 residues. The V gene lost 1 base and the J gene lost 3 bases, with 7 bases spanning the gap. The chain's CDR3 is CASSLTGYYGYTF. The CDR3 nucleotides read TGTGCCAGCAGCTTGACAGGCTACTATGGCTACACCTTC.

This clonotype has at least ten counts. The chain is built from TRBV28 and TRBJ2-3; D is possibly TRBD1 (6 bases). This CDR3 spans 13 amino acids. In germline, CDR1 is MDHEN, CDR2 SYDVKM. V was shortened by 8 bases and J by 0 bases, with 9 bases between the two germline ends. CDR3 region: CASETGSTDTQYF. CDR3 nucleotides: TGTGCCAGCGAAACAGGGAGCACAGATACGCAGTATTTT. Drawing the rest from reference TRBV28 and TRBJ2-3, the complete variable domain is DVKVTQSSRYLVKRTGEKVFLECVQDMDHENMFWYRQDPGLGLRLIYFSYDVKMKEKGDIPEGYSVSREKKERFSLILESASTNQTSMYLCASETGSTDTQYFGPGTRLTVL.